The 15 T cell receptor beta chains below come from one sample, sequenced in a study of shared clonotypes between healthy human individuals. Libraries were prepared by immunoSEQ multiplex PCR; TCRdb keeps only in-frame clonotypes and omits some of them. The sample carries a few hundred thousand clones, 70% to 80% recorded once. The sample comprised PBMCs. Source of these receptors: a woman aged 40 to 50 in good health. Some clones in this sample may be carry-over from other donors' samples.

Of note for this clone: With a much larger clone just one base away, this may be a read error. This sample includes further DNA sequences coding for the same CDR3. The chain uses TRBV30 and TRBJ1-2, with TRBD1 matching 9 bases. Trimming at V came to 7 bases and at J to 4 bases, leaving 13 bases not matched to a gene. The CDR3 sequence is 15 residues long. From germline, CDR1 is GTSNPN and CDR2 SVGIG (reference sequence). The CDR3 protein is CAFTGTGSPGYGYTF. The DNA for the CDR3 is TGTGCCTTTACCGGGACAGGGAGTCCGGGCTATGGCTACACCTTC.

The rearrangement uses TRBV30 and TRBJ1-5, with D hard to call. V was clipped by 0 bases and J by 5 bases, with 8 bases between them. The CDR3 is 13 amino acids. Germline V gives CDR1 GTSNPN, CDR2 SVGIG (reference sequence). The CDR3 here is CAWSVRGYQPQHF. The CDR3 bases are TGTGCCTGGAGTGTACGGGGTTATCAGCCCCAGCATTTT. Full variable domain (remainder filled in from reference TRBV30 and TRBJ1-5): SQTIHQWPATLVQPVGSPLSLECTVEGTSNPNLYWYRQAAGRGLQLLFYSVGIGQISSEVPQNLSASRPQDRQFILSSKKLLLSDSGFYLCAWSVRGYQPQHFGDGTRLSIL.

This clone has just a few counts. The chain uses TRBV5-5 and TRBJ2-5; D is perhaps TRBD1 or TRBD2 (5 bases each). The ends were cut back, 4 bases at V and 5 bases at J, with 15 bases in the middle. Per germline, CDR1 SGHKS and CDR2 YYEKEE (reference sequence). The length of the CDR3 is 14 residues. The CDR3 sequence is CASSLRGVGETQYF. In DNA, the CDR3 is TGTGCCAGCAGCCTACGAGGGGTCGGGGAGACCCAGTACTTC. Combining the CDR3 with reference TRBV5-5 and TRBJ2-5 gives the whole variable domain DAGVTQSPTHLIKTRGQQVTLRCSPISGHKSVSWYQQVLGQGPQFIFQYYEKEERGRGNFPDRFSARQFPNYSSELNVNALLLGDSALYLCASSLRGVGETQYFGPGTRLLVL.

This CDR3 is CASSVETGSEETQYF. The CDR3 DNA reads TGTGCCAGCAGCGTAGAGACAGGGTCAGAAGAGACCCAGTACTTC. This chain joins TRBV9 and TRBJ2-5; 7 bases fit TRBD1. Germline trimming cut 0 bases from V and 3 bases from J; bases unmatched to any gene: 5. CDR1 is SGDLS, CDR2 YYNGEE, per germline. The CDR3 loop spans 15 amino acids. Full variable domain (rest looked up from reference TRBV9 and TRBJ2-5): DSGVTQTPKHLITATGQRVTLRCSPRSGDLSVYWYQQSLDQGLQFLIQYYNGEERAKGNILERFSAQQFPDLHSELNLSSLELGDSALYFCASSVETGSEETQYFGPGTRLLVL.

This clone appeared a single time. This rearrangement joins TRBV27 to TRBJ2-7, with a possible D match to TRBD2 (6 bases). The V and J ends lost 1 base and 0 bases respectively, with 13 bases between them. The CDR3 consists of 16 residues. Germline V gene lookup returns CDR1 MNHEY and CDR2 SMNVEV (reference sequence). Here the CDR3 reads CASSLYGVGGSYEQYF. The CDR3, as DNA: TGTGCCAGCAGTTTATATGGGGTCGGGGGCTCCTACGAGCAGTACTTC.

On this clone: A junction end diverges from the germline sequence, so it may reflect a read error. The chain employs TRBV7-7 and TRBJ2-5; D is perhaps TRBD2 (5 bases). This CDR3 has 15 amino acids. CDR1 is SSHAT and CDR2 is FNYEAQ in the germline V gene (reference sequence). The CDR3 sequence: CASSLGGRIRETQYF. CDR3 nucleotide sequence: TGTGCTAGCAGCTTAGGAGGAAGGATTCGGGAGACCCAGTACTTC.

Of note for this clone: A read error is possible here, since a much larger clone lies one base away. The DNA of the CDR3 is TGCGCCAGCAGCCCGAAGGGCGGGAATGGAAGTGAAAAACTGTTTTTT. This translates into CASSPKGGNGSEKLFF. The chain is built from TRBV4-1 and TRBJ1-4; no clear D. This CDR3 comprises 16 residues. CDR1 and CDR2 (germline): MGHRA, YSYEKL. The V gene lost 4 bases and the J gene lost 7 bases, with 19 bases spanning the gap.

The chain couples TRBV14 to TRBJ2-5, with no clear D. V lost 0 bases to trimming and J lost 1 base, with 9 bases between them. This CDR3 contains 15 residues. Germline V lookup: CDR1 SGHDN, CDR2 FVKESK. The CDR3 coding sequence is TGTGCCAGCAGCCAAGACCCCTACAGCCAAGAGACCCAGTACTTC. This encodes CASSQDPYSQETQYF.

V is TRBV9 and J is TRBJ2-3; D may correspond to TRBD1 or TRBD2 (5 bases each). Trimming cost V 3 bases and J 6 bases, with 20 bases left between them. Germline V CDR1 and CDR2: SGDLS, YYNGEE. The CDR3 has 16 amino acids. CDR3 nucleotides: TGTGCCAGCAGCGCTACCGGGACCCAAATGTGGGATACGCAGTATTTT. Encoded protein: CASSATGTQMWDTQYF.

The chain recombines TRBV5-1 with TRBJ1-2, with 9 bases matching TRBD1. Germline assignment: CDR1 SGHRS and CDR2 YFSETQ. After removal of 1 base from V and 8 bases from J, the junction contained 6 bases not matched to a gene. The length of the CDR3 is 14 residues. The CDR3 here is CASSLFRQGDGYTF. The CDR3 DNA is TGCGCCAGCAGCTTGTTTCGACAGGGGGACGGCTACACCTTC.

J is TRBJ1-1 and V is TRBV10-3; 7 positions agree with TRBD1. This CDR3 has 14 amino acids. Germline CDR1 ENHRY, CDR2 SYGVKD. V trimming: 2 bases; J trimming: 2 bases; junction bases outside the gene matches: 2. CDR3: CAISETGVNTEAFF. CDR3 coding DNA: TGTGCCATCAGTGAGACAGGGGTTAACACTGAAGCTTTCTTT.

In this sample, this clone turned up once. The J gene is TRBJ2-5, the V gene TRBV7-7; 8 bases are shared with TRBD1. The CDR3 sequence is 14 residues long. With 4 bases clipped from V and 5 bases from J, the junction kept 6 bases outside the gene matches. Germline CDR1 reads SSHAT; CDR2 reads FNYEAQ (reference sequence). This CDR3 is CASSSGTGAETQYF. CDR3 sequence (DNA): TGTGCCAGCAGCTCTGGGACAGGAGCGGAGACCCAGTACTTC.

The chain uses TRBV28 and TRBJ1-1, with a possible D match to TRBD1 (5 bases). The germline V and J ends were trimmed by 6 bases and 1 base, with 21 bases remaining between them. The CDR3 runs to 17 residues. The germline V gene has CDR1 MDHEN and CDR2 SYDVKM. The CDR3 DNA follows: TGTGCCAGCAGCGTCCGGAGGGGTGCGGGGGAGAACACTGAAGCTTTCTTT. Protein sequence: CASSVRRGAGENTEAFF.

CDR3 sequence: CASSLRDRPYEQYF. The CDR3 coding sequence is TGTGCCAGTAGTTTACGGGACCGACCCTACGAGCAGTACTTC. The rearrangement uses TRBV19 and TRBJ2-7; D possibly matches TRBD1 or TRBD2 (5 bases each). With 5 bases removed from V and 2 bases from J, the gap between germline ends came to 13 bases. Germline V gene lookup returns CDR1 LNHDA and CDR2 SQIVND (reference sequence). The CDR3 has 14 amino acids.

This chain uses TRBV10-3 with TRBJ2-7; 13 positions match TRBD2. The V gene end was trimmed by 7 bases and the J gene end by 1 base; junction bases not matched to a gene: 1. Germline CDR1 and CDR2: ENHRY and SYGVKD. The CDR3 is 14 residues long. CDR3 nucleotides: TGTGCCATCAAACTAGCGGGAGGGTCCTACGAGCAGTACTTC. Its translation: CAIKLAGGSYEQYF.